A selection of T cell receptor beta chains follows, all from one sample in a study of cytomegalovirus exposure and HLA in healthy donors. The method was immunoSEQ multiplex PCR; TCRdb's version includes in-frame clones alone and lacks a portion of them. Of roughly 65,000 clones listed, around 62% are singletons. The sample comprised PBMCs. All receptors come from a middle-aged man in good health and CMV-seropositive. Both conserved end residues are part of each CDR3. D genes are given only for firm matches. Clone size is given for some rows only: seen once, a few or many times, or a class if the clone is expanded.

d_gene: TRBD1; j_gene: TRBJ1-3; v_gene: TRBV30; abundance: -; CDR3nt: TGTGCCTGGAGGACTACAGGGGCTGGAAACACCATATATTTT; CDR3aa: CAWRTTGAGNTIYF
d_gene: TRBD1; j_gene: TRBJ2-3; v_gene: TRBV25-1; abundance: -; CDR3nt: TGTGCCAGCACCCTACCAGCGGGACAGGGAACAGATACGCAGTATTTT; CDR3aa: CASTLPAGQGTDTQYF
d_gene: -; j_gene: TRBJ2-4; v_gene: TRBV7-2; abundance: -; CDR3nt: TGTGCCAGCAGCCCTGCTCCTAGCTTAAACATTCAGTACTTC; CDR3aa: CASSPAPSLNIQYF
d_gene: -; j_gene: TRBJ1-1; v_gene: TRBV21-1; abundance: -; CDR3nt: TGTGCCAGCAGCAAAGGGACAGGGGGCGAAGGCACTGAAGCTTTCTTT; CDR3aa: CASSKGTGGEGTEAFF
d_gene: -; j_gene: TRBJ1-2; v_gene: TRBV6-5; abundance: -; CDR3nt: TGTGCCAGCAGTATTGGGGCAGAGAACTATGGCTACACCTTC; CDR3aa: CASSIGAENYGYTF
d_gene: -; j_gene: TRBJ2-7; v_gene: TRBV7-2; abundance: once; CDR3nt: TGTGCCAGCAGCGAGACCTACGAGCAGTACTTC; CDR3aa: CASSETYEQYF
d_gene: -; j_gene: TRBJ2-7; v_gene: TRBV5-1; abundance: -; CDR3nt: TGCGCCAGCAGCTTTGGGCAAGGCGACGAGCAGTACTTC; CDR3aa: CASSFGQGDEQYF
d_gene: -; j_gene: TRBJ2-1; v_gene: TRBV19; abundance: -; CDR3nt: TGTGCCAGTAGTGGCACCACAGGGAATGAGCAGTTCTTC; CDR3aa: CASSGTTGNEQFF
d_gene: TRBD1; j_gene: TRBJ2-7; v_gene: TRBV4-1; abundance: once; CDR3nt: TGCGCCAGCAGCAGCCGGGACAGGGAAGACGAGCAGTACTTC; CDR3aa: CASSSRDREDEQYF
d_gene: -; j_gene: TRBJ1-5; v_gene: TRBV6-5; abundance: few; CDR3nt: TGTGCCAGCAGTTACTCGAGAGGGCGTCAGCCCCAGCATTTT; CDR3aa: CASSYSRGRQPQHF
d_gene: TRBD2; j_gene: TRBJ2-3; v_gene: TRBV4-2; abundance: -; CDR3nt: TGTGCCAGCAGCCATCTGGGACTAGCGGGGGGGCGGGGAGATACGCAGTATTTT; CDR3aa: CASSHLGLAGGRGDTQYF
d_gene: TRBD2; j_gene: TRBJ2-1; v_gene: TRBV7-2; abundance: -; CDR3nt: TGTGCCAGCAGCTCCCCGGACCTAGCGGGGGGGCACAATGAGCAGTTCTTC; CDR3aa: CASSSPDLAGGHNEQFF
d_gene: -; j_gene: TRBJ1-1; v_gene: TRBV7-9; abundance: -; CDR3nt: TGTGCCAGCAGCCCAAGGACTGGCCTGAACACTGAAGCTTTCTTT; CDR3aa: CASSPRTGLNTEAFF
d_gene: TRBD2; j_gene: TRBJ2-1; v_gene: TRBV5-1; abundance: -; CDR3nt: TGCGCCAGCAGCGCGGGTACTAGCGTAAGAAACAATGAGCAGTTCTTC; CDR3aa: CASSAGTSVRNNEQFF
d_gene: TRBD1; j_gene: TRBJ1-2; v_gene: TRBV19; abundance: -; CDR3nt: TGTGCCAGTACCCAAGCGACAGGGGGCCTAGGTGGCTACACCTTC; CDR3aa: CASTQATGGLGGYTF